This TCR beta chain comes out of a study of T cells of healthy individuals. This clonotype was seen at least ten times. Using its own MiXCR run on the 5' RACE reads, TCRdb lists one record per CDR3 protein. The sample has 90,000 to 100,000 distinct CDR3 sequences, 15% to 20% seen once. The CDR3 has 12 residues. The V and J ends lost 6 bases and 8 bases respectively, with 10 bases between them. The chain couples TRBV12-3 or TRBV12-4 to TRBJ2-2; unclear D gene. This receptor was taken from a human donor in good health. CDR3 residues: CASREFRGELFF. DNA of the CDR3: TGTGCCAGCAGGGAGTTTAGGGGGGAGCTGTTTTTT.